This T cell receptor beta chain was recovered during a study of CD8+ T cells in alopecia areata. Across the whole study: Treated patients were given 5 to 10 mg oral tofacitinib twice daily.

Treatment denoted: oral pan-JAK inhibitor, 5-10 mg twice daily. The count of this clone is one. Its specificity is not known. Investigators isolated RNA and reverse transcribed it into cDNA to act as the sequencing template. Here immunoSEQ multiplex PCR was the method, and the copy in TCRdb shows in-frame clones only, minus some. The data show 200,000 to 250,000 clones, less than 75% seen once. Regarding the study as a whole: Greater clonality was observed in lesional scalp samples, especially alopecia totalis/universalis, versus normal scalp. Scalp sequencing also captures normal skin's resident alphabeta T cells. Scalp and blood samples kept many expanded lesional clones throughout tofacitinib.

The CDR3 consists of 14 residues. V lost 6 bases to trimming and J lost 0 bases, with 12 bases between them. Germline-derived CDR1 and CDR2 are SGHRS and YFSETQ. This clonotype was sampled from a human donor with alopecia areata. The V call is TRBV5-1, the J call TRBJ1-2; D remains unclear. The sample consisted of CD4+ T cells sorted from blood, taken at week 4, from a patient treated with tofacitinib. The CDR3: CASKIDGANYGYTF. The CDR3 DNA reads as TGCGCCAGCAAAATTGACGGTGCTAACTATGGCTACACCTTC.